Below, 31 T cell receptor beta chains from the same sample are listed, as sequenced in a study of technical replicates of blood from a few donors. Using immunoSEQ multiplex PCR, the repertoire was profiled, and TCRdb retains in-frame clones only, with some absent. This sample carries 45,000 to 60,000 clones, about 96% of them seen once, and the ten largest clones take under 0.45%. Sequenced sample: T cells isolated from PBMCs. The source of these receptors is a human donor in good health.

The rearrangement uses TRBV5-1 and TRBJ2-3; D is ambiguous. Germline loops: CDR1 SGHRS, CDR2 YFSETQ. V was trimmed by 1 base and J by 0 bases, leaving 9 bases between them. This CDR3 is 15 amino acids long. CDR3 nucleotides: TGCGCCAGCAGCTTGAACCTGGCAAGCACAGATACGCAGTATTTT. It encodes CASSLNLASTDTQYF.

The V and J genes are TRBV6-5 and TRBJ2-7; TRBD1 might be the D (5 bases). Per the germline V gene, CDR1 is MNHEY and CDR2 is SVGAGI. This CDR3 comprises 16 residues. The V end was cut by 2 bases, the J end by 1 base, with 15 bases between. Here the CDR3 reads CASSYSAGHRSYEQYF. In DNA form, the CDR3 reads TGTGCCAGCAGTTACAGCGCAGGGCATAGGTCCTACGAGCAGTACTTC.

This chain uses TRBV5-6 with TRBJ2-7; D is perhaps TRBD2 (5 bases). The CDR3 spans 14 residues. V shed 2 bases and J shed 0 bases, with 9 bases lying between them. Germline CDR1 SGHDT, CDR2 YYEEEE. CDR3 amino acids: CASSFGGSSYEQYF. CDR3 coding DNA: TGTGCCAGCAGCTTCGGAGGTTCCTCCTACGAGCAGTACTTC.

This rearrangement joins TRBV4-1 to TRBJ2-7, with D possibly matching TRBD2 (6 bases). The germline CDR1 and CDR2 sequences are MGHRA and YSYEKL. V lost 1 base to trimming and J lost 2 bases, with 15 bases between them. The CDR3 covers 16 residues. The CDR3 DNA follows: TGCGCCAGCAGCCAAGTACTAGCTATCAGGACCTACGAGCAGTACTTC. Translation gives CASSQVLAIRTYEQYF.

The V call is TRBV9, the J call TRBJ1-1; 7 bases are shared with TRBD1. Germline V gene lookup returns CDR1 SGDLS and CDR2 YYNGEE. V lost 3 bases to trimming and J lost 3 bases; unmatched junction nucleotides: 8. The CDR3 has 15 amino acids. The CDR3 DNA reads as TGTGCCAGCAGCGCCAGCCGGACAGGAGACACTGAAGCTTTCTTT. Protein product: CASSASRTGDTEAFF.

V gene TRBV21-1 combines with J gene TRBJ2-7; the table's D call, TRBD2, was not checked against the DNA. TRBV21-1 is described as a pseudogene. This CDR3 is built from 19 residues. The CDR3 DNA reads as TGTGCCAGCAGCAAAGAGTTCGGCGGGGCGCGGGTGAGCTCCTACGAGCAGTACTTC. Residues: CASSKEFGGARVSSYEQYF.

This clone was picked up a small number of times. The chain has TRBV5-1 and TRBJ1-3; TRBD1 might be the D (5 bases). Per germline, CDR1 SGHRS and CDR2 YFSETQ. This CDR3 comprises 15 residues. V gave up 4 bases and J gave up 4 bases, with 15 bases separating them. The CDR3 region has the DNA TGCGCCAGCAGCCTAACCGGAGGGGAAGGAAACACCATATATTTT. Amino acids: CASSLTGGEGNTIYF.

The chain recombines TRBV5-6 with TRBJ2-2, with unresolved D. With 4 bases removed from V and 5 bases from J, the gap between germline ends came to 6 bases. This CDR3 comprises 12 residues. Germline V gives CDR1 SGHDT, CDR2 YYEEEE. CDR3 nucleotide sequence: TGTGCCAGCAGCCAGATAACCGGGGAGCTGTTTTTT. It is translated as CASSQITGELFF.

The chain employs TRBV7-9 and TRBJ1-3, with TRBD1 as a possible D gene (6 bases). The CDR3 covers 13 residues. Germline V lookup: CDR1 SEHNR, CDR2 FQNEAQ (reference sequence). The germline V and J ends were trimmed by 7 bases and 4 bases, with 11 bases remaining between them. The DNA of the CDR3 is TGTGCCAGCATCACAGGGAGCGGAAACACCATATATTTT. Translation: CASITGSGNTIYF. The full variable domain, rest sourced from reference TRBV7-9 and TRBJ1-3, is DTGVSQNPRHKITKRGQNVTFRCDPISEHNRLYWYRQTLGQGPEFLTYFQNEAQLEKSRLLSDRFSAERPKGSFSTLEIQRTEQGDSAMYLCASITGSGNTIYFGEGSWLTVV.

The CDR3 DNA is TGTGCCAGCCTTACGGTTCAAGAGACCCAGTACTTC. Its translation: CASLTVQETQYF. The V gene is TRBV2, the J gene TRBJ2-5; D remains ambiguous. The germline gives CDR1 SNHLY, CDR2 FYNNEI. Trimming cost V 8 bases and J 2 bases, with 9 bases left between them. The CDR3 totals 12 residues.

This chain connects TRBV5-6 to TRBJ2-7; 10 bases are shared with TRBD1. CDR3 length: 16 amino acids. V was pared by 3 bases and J by 1 base, with 7 bases of the junction left unmatched. Germline assignment: CDR1 SGHDT and CDR2 YYEEEE. CDR3: CASSSPGTGESYEQYF. In nucleotides, the CDR3 is TGTGCCAGCAGCTCTCCCGGGACAGGGGAGTCCTACGAGCAGTACTTC.

The CDR3 sequence: CSVESGQGVTNEKLFF. The CDR3 DNA is TGCAGCGTTGAATCCGGACAGGGCGTAACTAATGAAAAACTGTTTTTT. The gene calls are TRBV29-1 and TRBJ1-4; 8 bases fit TRBD1. This CDR3 has 16 amino acids. V lost 2 bases, J lost 1 base, and 6 bases stayed unmatched. CDR1 is SQVTM and CDR2 is ANQGSEA in the germline V gene. The full variable domain, completed using reference TRBV29-1 and TRBJ1-4, is SAVISQKPSRDICQRGTSLTIQCQVDSQVTMMFWYRQQPGQSLTLIATANQGSEATYESGFVIDKFPISRPNLTFSTLTVSNMSPEDSSIYLCSVESGQGVTNEKLFFGSGTQLSVL.

For the CDR3, the DNA is TGTGCCAGCAGTCGGACAGGGTTTGGTGAGCAGTTCTTC. The encoded protein is CASSRTGFGEQFF. V is TRBV6-1 and J is TRBJ2-1; TRBD1 matches 8 bases. Germline V gives CDR1 MNHNS, CDR2 SASEGT. The CDR3 covers 13 residues. V was clipped by 5 bases and J by 9 bases; unmatched bases: 6.

The rearrangement uses TRBV9 and TRBJ1-5; 7 nucleotides line up with TRBD1. The CDR3 is 14 amino acids. The V gene's germline CDR1 is SGDLS and CDR2 YYNGEE. The V and J ends lost 6 bases and 2 bases, in that order; junction bases with no gene match: 5. In nucleotides, the CDR3 is TGTGCCAGCAACAGGGGTTGGGGCAATCAGCCCCAGCATTTT. It codes for CASNRGWGNQPQHF.

This clone is a singleton in its sample. The chain combines TRBV25-1 with TRBJ1-4; TRBD1 aligns across 8 bases. In germline, CDR1 is MGHDK, CDR2 SYGVNS. Germline trimming cut 3 bases from V and 7 bases from J; bases unmatched to any gene: 7. CDR3 length equals 15 residues. CDR3 coding DNA: TGTGCCAGCAGTGACCCCGGGACAGGAGGTGAAAAACTGTTTTTT. Translating gives CASSDPGTGGEKLFF.

The rearrangement links TRBV7-9 to TRBJ1-2, with 9 nucleotides matching TRBD1. Germline-derived CDR1 and CDR2 are SEHNR and FQNEAQ (reference sequence). The CDR3 has 14 residues. J was trimmed by 8 bases and V by 7 bases; bases with no gene match: 11. CDR3 in DNA: TGTGCCAGCATTCCTGCCGGGACAGGGAACGGCTACACCTTC. Its protein is CASIPAGTGNGYTF.

The rearrangement links TRBV10-3 to TRBJ1-1, with 7 bases that match TRBD1. Germline V gene lookup returns CDR1 ENHRY and CDR2 SYGVKD. V shed 3 bases and J 10 bases; nucleotides not matched to a gene: 11. This CDR3 is built from 14 residues. The CDR3 coding sequence is TGTGCCATCAGTGAAAAGGGACAGCCTTCTCTAGCTTTCTTT. Amino acids: CAISEKGQPSLAFF.

This clone was counted once. The chain combines TRBV2 with TRBJ2-1, with D possibly matching TRBD2 (6 bases). The CDR3 runs 12 residues. Germline V gene lookup returns CDR1 SNHLY and CDR2 FYNNEI. V lost 7 bases and J 7 bases, leaving 11 bases between the germline ends. In DNA, the CDR3 is TGTGCCAGCATCCTGAGCGGGAATGAGCAGTTCTTC. The encoded protein is CASILSGNEQFF. Drawing the rest from reference TRBV2 and TRBJ2-1, the complete variable domain is EPEVTQTPSHQVTQMGQEVILRCVPISNHLYFYWYRQILGQKVEFLVSFYNNEISEKSEIFDDQFSVERPDGSNFTLKIRSTKLEDSAMYFCASILSGNEQFFGPGTRLTVL.

J is TRBJ1-5 and V is TRBV5-4; TRBD1 matches at 7 bases. Germline CDR1 reads SGHNT; CDR2 reads YYREEE (reference sequence). This CDR3 is 14 amino acids long. V dropped 0 bases and J dropped 5; count of bases not matched to a gene: 2. The CDR3 region has the DNA TGTGCCAGCAGCTTGGGGCAGGGGGATCAGCCCCAGCATTTT. Amino acids: CASSLGQGDQPQHF. Using reference TRBV5-4 and TRBJ1-5 for the parts outside the CDR3, the full variable domain is ETGVTQSPTHLIKTRGQQVTLRCSSQSGHNTVSWYQQALGQGPQFIFQYYREEENGRGNFPPRFSGLQFPNYSSELNVNALELDDSALYLCASSLGQGDQPQHFGDGTRLSIL.

In this sample, this clone turned up once. The chain recombines TRBV25-1 with TRBJ1-2; no clear D. This CDR3 has 12 amino acids. Germline V lookup: CDR1 MGHDK, CDR2 SYGVNS. The germline V and J ends were trimmed by 6 bases and 7 bases, with 12 bases remaining between them. CDR3: CASRRESAGYTF. CDR3 DNA sequence: TGTGCCAGCAGGCGGGAATCGGCTGGCTACACCTTC.

This chain connects TRBV10-3 to TRBJ1-5, with D unclear. Trimming removed 8 bases at V and 1 base at J, with 18 bases between. This CDR3 contains 16 residues. Germline lookup yields CDR1 ENHRY and CDR2 SYGVKD. In DNA form, the CDR3 reads TGTGCCATCTCGGTTCGAGGGCGCGAAAGCAATCAGCCCCAGCATTTT. Encoded protein: CAISVRGRESNQPQHF.

This clone came up once. J is TRBJ1-1 and V is TRBV2; 8 positions match TRBD1. V lost 6 bases and J lost 5; bases outside the gene matches: 5. Germline V lookup: CDR1 SNHLY, CDR2 FYNNEI. There are 13 residues in the CDR3. CDR3 protein: CASRYRTGTEAFF. DNA of the CDR3: TGTGCCAGCAGATATAGGACAGGGACTGAAGCTTTCTTT.

V gene TRBV7-2 combines with J gene TRBJ2-3, with 12 bases lining up with TRBD2. CDR1 is SGHTA and CDR2 is FQGNSA in the germline V gene. The CDR3 consists of 16 residues. With V trimmed by 1 base and J by 6 bases, 5 bases remained unmatched. DNA of the CDR3: TGTGCCAGCAGCTTAGGAGCTAGCGGGAGGGCGGATACGCAGTATTTT. Translation gives CASSLGASGRADTQYF.

The rearrangement links TRBV6-6 to TRBJ2-7; 15 nucleotides align to TRBD2. V lost 5 bases, J lost 6 bases, and 5 bases stayed unmatched. This CDR3 contains 15 residues. From germline, CDR1 is MNHNY and CDR2 SVGAGI (reference sequence). The CDR3 loop reads CASSDMGLAGGEQYF. Written as DNA, the CDR3 is TGTGCCAGCAGTGACATGGGACTAGCGGGAGGCGAGCAGTACTTC.

DNA for the CDR3: TGTGCCAGCAGCTTAGGGGCTTACTCTGGAAACACCATATATTTT. It specifies CASSLGAYSGNTIYF. The chain couples TRBV7-9 to TRBJ1-3; unclear D gene. Trimming took off 1 base at V and 0 bases at J, with 7 bases between the two ends. The CDR3 loop spans 15 amino acids. Looked up from germline, CDR1 is SEHNR and CDR2 is FQNEAQ (reference sequence).

CDR3 sequence: CASSLGKTVNANYGYTF. The CDR3, as DNA: TGTGCCAGCAGCTTGGGGAAGACAGTCAACGCTAACTATGGCTACACCTTC. The chain links TRBV5-4 to TRBJ1-2, with D maybe TRBD1 (5 bases). Looked up from germline, CDR1 is SGHNT and CDR2 is YYREEE (reference sequence). The V gene lost 0 bases and the J gene lost 0 bases, with 15 bases spanning the gap. The CDR3 contains 17 residues.

The gene calls are TRBV6-1 and TRBJ1-2; perhaps TRBD1 as D (6 bases). Germline lookup yields CDR1 MNHNS and CDR2 SASEGT. Trimming shortened V by 7 bases and J by 2 bases, and 17 bases separated the two germline ends. The CDR3 extends over 15 amino acids. CDR3 residues: CASIPSSGVNYGYTF. The CDR3 DNA follows: TGTGCCAGCATCCCTTCTTCAGGGGTAAACTATGGCTACACCTTC.

The CDR3 nucleotides read TGTGCCAGTAGTATGTTCCGGGATAGCAATCAGCCCCAGCATTTT. This codes for CASSMFRDSNQPQHF. V gene TRBV19 combines with J gene TRBJ1-5; D is unresolved. The CDR3 consists of 15 residues. V was shortened by 3 bases and J by 0 bases, with 9 bases between the two germline ends. Germline CDR1 reads LNHDA; CDR2 reads SQIVND (reference sequence).

This chain connects TRBV7-9 to TRBJ2-4; 7 bases match TRBD1. Trimming cost V 5 bases and J 8 bases; bases outside gene matches: 18. CDR1 and CDR2 from the germline V gene are SEHNR and FQNEAQ (reference sequence). The CDR3 is 17 residues long. The CDR3 region is CASSPGPQGGEGHIQYF. For the CDR3, the DNA is TGTGCCAGCAGCCCCGGGCCCCAAGGGGGCGAGGGACACATTCAGTACTTC.

The genes are TRBV28 and TRBJ1-1; TRBD1 matches 10 bases. This CDR3 has 16 residues. The germline CDR1 and CDR2 sequences are MDHEN and SYDVKM. Trimming took 6 bases from V and 8 from J; bases not matched to a gene: 15. The CDR3 loop reads CASSVSVGTGEFEAFF. The CDR3 DNA reads TGTGCCAGCAGCGTAAGCGTCGGGACAGGGGAATTCGAAGCTTTCTTT. Complete variable domain (other parts from reference TRBV28 and TRBJ1-1): DVKVTQSSRYLVKRTGEKVFLECVQDMDHENMFWYRQDPGLGLRLIYFSYDVKMKEKGDIPEGYSVSREKKERFSLILESASTNQTSMYLCASSVSVGTGEFEAFFGQGTRLTVV.

The V gene is TRBV19, the J gene TRBJ1-2; 7 nucleotides align to TRBD1. CDR3 length: 15 residues. V lost 8 bases and J lost 4; bases outside the gene matches: 13. Germline V CDR1 and CDR2: LNHDA, SQIVND (reference sequence). The CDR3 here is CASGTDLPLRYGYTF. The CDR3 region has the DNA TGTGCCAGTGGGACAGACCTCCCCCTCCGCTATGGCTACACCTTC.